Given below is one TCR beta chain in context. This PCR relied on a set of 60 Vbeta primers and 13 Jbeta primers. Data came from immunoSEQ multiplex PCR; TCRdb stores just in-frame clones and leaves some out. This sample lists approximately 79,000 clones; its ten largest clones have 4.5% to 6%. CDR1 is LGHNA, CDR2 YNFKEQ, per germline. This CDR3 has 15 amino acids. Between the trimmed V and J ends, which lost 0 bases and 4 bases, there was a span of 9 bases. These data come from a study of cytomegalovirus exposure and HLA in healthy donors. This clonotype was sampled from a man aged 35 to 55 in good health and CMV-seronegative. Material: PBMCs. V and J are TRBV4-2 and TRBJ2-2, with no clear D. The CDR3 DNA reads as TGTGCCAGCAGCCAAGATCTAGGCGGCACCGGGGAGCTGTTTTTT. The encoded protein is CASSQDLGGTGELFF.